The 13 T cell receptor beta chains listed next were all sequenced from one sample in a study of blood T cells in healthy people across ages. A second PCR of 7 to 11 cycles used a sample-barcoded 5' primer and a J-beta primer mix. TCRdb re-analysed the 5' RACE reads in MiXCR, keeping a single row per CDR3 protein. The repertoire holds 550,000 to 800,000 distinct CDR3 sequences, with around 20% as singletons. Material: blood. The receptors stem from an older man in good health.

The count of this clonotype is one. The J gene is TRBJ1-4, the V gene TRBV6-1, with D unresolved. Trimming cost V 6 bases and J 4 bases, with 15 bases left between them. The CDR3 is 15 amino acids. Per germline, CDR1 MNHNS and CDR2 SASEGT. DNA for the CDR3: TGTGCCAGCAGCCAACCGTCGGGGTATAATGAAAAACTGTTTTTT. This sequence encodes CASSQPSGYNEKLFF.

The chain joins TRBV7-2 to TRBJ1-2; the match to TRBD1 covers 7 bases. The CDR3 loop spans 14 amino acids. Germline CDR1 and CDR2: SGHTA and FQGNSA. Trimming took 5 bases from V and 7 from J; bases not matched to a gene: 10. The CDR3, as DNA: TGTGCCAGCAGCATACGTCCGACAGGGCTTGGCTACACCTTC. Translated: CASSIRPTGLGYTF.

V and J are TRBV10-3 and TRBJ2-1; the match to TRBD2 covers 13 bases. CDR3 length equals 15 residues. CDR1 and CDR2 from the germline V gene are ENHRY and SYGVKD. The V segment lost 8 bases and the J segment 8 bases; nucleotides outside the gene matches: 9. Written as DNA, the CDR3 is TGTGCCATCTCCCGACTAGCGGGAGGCGCCGATGAGCAGTTCTTC. Translation gives CAISRLAGGADEQFF.

This clonotype was found many times. The chain is built from TRBV7-3 and TRBJ2-3; 14 nucleotides match TRBD2. The V and J ends lost 5 bases and 5 bases, in that order; junction bases with no gene match: 6. Germline CDR1 is SGHTA and CDR2 is FQGTGA. The CDR3 has 16 amino acids. CDR3 sequence reads: CASSLGLAGGLDTQYF. CDR3 DNA: TGTGCCAGCAGCCTCGGACTAGCGGGAGGTTTAGATACGCAGTATTTT.

The V call is TRBV20-1, the J call TRBJ1-5, with 7 nucleotides matching TRBD1. Germline assignment: CDR1 DFQATT and CDR2 SNEGSKA (reference sequence). The CDR3 covers 17 residues. V lost 1 base to trimming and J lost 1 base; unmatched junction nucleotides: 10. CDR3 DNA: TGCAGTGCTAGAGGTCCGGGGACAGTTTTCAGCAATCAGCCCCAGCATTTT. As protein: CSARGPGTVFSNQPQHF.

This clonotype was detected a few times. CDR3 nucleotide sequence: TGTGCCAGCAGCTCGAAGACACACAATCAGCCCCAGCATTTT. It is translated as CASSSKTHNQPQHF. V gene TRBV5-8 combines with J gene TRBJ1-5; D ambiguous. Germline CDR1 and CDR2: SGHTS and YDEGEE. The V gene lost 3 bases and the J gene lost 3 bases, with 10 bases spanning the gap. This CDR3 contains 14 residues.

This clonotype was picked up a small number of times. The chain uses TRBV29-1 and TRBJ2-1; TRBD2 matches 8 bases. The CDR3 has 13 residues. V lost 4 bases to trimming and J lost 6 bases; unmatched junction nucleotides: 5. Germline lookup yields CDR1 SQVTM and CDR2 ANQGSEA. In nucleotides, the CDR3 is TGCAGCGTTGTTGGCGGGAGGATCAATGAGCAGTTCTTC. It translates to CSVVGGRINEQFF.

This clonotype was counted only a few times. This chain uses TRBV12-3 or TRBV12-4 with TRBJ2-1; D is ambiguous. The CDR3 covers 11 residues. Trimming shortened V by 6 bases and J by 6 bases, and 6 bases separated the two germline ends. Here the CDR3 reads CASRATNEQFF. The CDR3 DNA reads TGTGCCAGCAGGGCAACCAATGAGCAGTTCTTC.

This clonotype was observed a handful of times. This sequence joins TRBV20-1 and TRBJ1-1; D gene ambiguous. The V gene lost 1 base and the J gene lost 0 bases, with 12 bases spanning the gap. The CDR3 has 15 amino acids. CDR1 DFQATT and CDR2 SNEGSKA come from the germline V gene (reference sequence). This CDR3 reads CSARGSAGVNTEAFF. The DNA of the CDR3 is TGCAGTGCTAGAGGTTCGGCAGGAGTGAACACTGAAGCTTTCTTT.

This clonotype has at least ten counts. This chain uses TRBV5-1 with TRBJ2-5, with D tentatively TRBD1 or TRBD2 (5 bases each). The CDR3 consists of 14 residues. Germline V gene lookup returns CDR1 SGHRS and CDR2 YFSETQ. Trimming shortened V by 4 bases and J by 2 bases, and 12 bases separated the two germline ends. This CDR3 is CASSAGTDQETQYF. In DNA, the CDR3 is TGCGCCAGCAGCGCCGGGACGGATCAAGAGACCCAGTACTTC.

There are a few counts of this clonotype. CDR3 in amino acids: CASSLVASPRAGGELFF. The CDR3 nucleotides read TGCGCCAGCAGCTTGGTCGCCTCACCCAGGGCAGGGGGGGAGCTGTTTTTT. This sequence joins TRBV5-1 and TRBJ2-2, with D tentatively TRBD1 (5 bases). Trimming stripped 0 bases from V and 8 bases from J, with 20 bases between. Germline CDR1 and CDR2: SGHRS and YFSETQ. The CDR3 totals 17 residues.

In its sample, this clonotype was seen a few times. The junction differs from germline at one of its ends, possibly a read error. V gene TRBV6-5 combines with J gene TRBJ2-1; maybe TRBD1 (6 bases). CDR3 length: 14 residues. In germline, CDR1 is MNHEY, CDR2 SVGAGI. CDR3 nucleotide sequence: TGTGCCAGCAGTCCCGAGAGGGGGAGCGGTGAGCAGTCCTTC. Amino acid sequence: CASSPERGSGEQSF.

On this clonotype: The junction does not match germline at one end; this may be a read error. The V and J genes are TRBV28 and TRBJ2-7; D is ambiguous. The CDR3 spans 12 residues. The germline V gene encodes CDR1 MDHEN and CDR2 SYDVKM. Written as DNA, the CDR3 is TGTGCCAGCAGAACCGGGCCCTACAAGCAGTACTTC. It yields the protein CASRTGPYKQYF.